This TCR beta chain appears in the sequencing data of a study of blood T cell repertoires in COVID-19. Whole-study context: T cells, B-cell-depleted T cells, or PBMCs supplied cDNA or gDNA.

Trimming removed 1 base at V and 7 bases at J, with 11 bases between. The CDR3 consists of 13 residues. The sample holds a few counts of this clone. Measured with immunoSEQ multiplex PCR; TCRdb has only the in-frame clones, and not every one. The sample lists around 200,000 clones, 84% occurring once. The source is a woman aged 80 or older with active or convalescent COVID-19. The chain joins TRBV5-7 to TRBJ1-1; D might be TRBD1 (5 bases). TRBV5-7 is noted as an ORF with a role that remains uncertain. Sequenced sample: peripheral blood. In DNA, the CDR3 is TGTGCCAGCAGCTTGCGAGGACATTTTGAAGCTTTCTTT. It codes for CASSLRGHFEAFF.